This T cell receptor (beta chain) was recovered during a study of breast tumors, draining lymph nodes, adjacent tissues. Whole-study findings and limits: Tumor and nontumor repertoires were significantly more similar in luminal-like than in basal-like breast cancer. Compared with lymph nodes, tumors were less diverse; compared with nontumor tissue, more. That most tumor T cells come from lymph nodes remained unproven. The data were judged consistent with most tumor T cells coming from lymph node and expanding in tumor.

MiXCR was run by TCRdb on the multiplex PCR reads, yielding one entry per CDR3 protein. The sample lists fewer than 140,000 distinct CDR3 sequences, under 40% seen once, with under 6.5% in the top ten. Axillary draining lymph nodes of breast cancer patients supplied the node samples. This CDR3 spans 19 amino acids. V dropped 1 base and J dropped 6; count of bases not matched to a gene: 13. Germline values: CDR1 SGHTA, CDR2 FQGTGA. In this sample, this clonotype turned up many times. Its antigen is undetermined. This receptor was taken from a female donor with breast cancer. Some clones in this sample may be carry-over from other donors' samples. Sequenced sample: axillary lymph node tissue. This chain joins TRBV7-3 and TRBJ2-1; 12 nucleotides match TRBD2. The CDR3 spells CASSLIAGASGRAANEQFF. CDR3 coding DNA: TGTGCCAGCAGCTTAATCGCCGGGGCTAGCGGGAGGGCCGCCAATGAGCAGTTCTTC.